Below, 2 T cell receptor beta chains from the same sample are listed, as sequenced in a study of T cell clones after liver transplantation. The protocol was immunoSEQ multiplex PCR, while the TCRdb copy is restricted to in-frame clones and leaves out a portion. The sample lists 90,000 to 120,000 clones, 75% to 85% occurring once. The sequences come from CD4+ T cells from blood, collected before liver transplant. The receptors were gathered from a human donor who received a liver transplant.

A few counts support this clone. The chain employs TRBV5-1 and TRBJ2-1, with D perhaps matching TRBD1 or TRBD2 (5 bases each). V dropped 3 bases and J dropped 2 bases, with 21 bases sitting between them. The CDR3 has 18 amino acids. The V gene's germline CDR1 is SGHRS and CDR2 YFSETQ. CDR3 coding DNA: TGCGCCAGCAGCTCGGGGCCGGGTGGAATCCGAACCTACAATGAGCAGTTCTTC. Residues: CASSSGPGGIRTYNEQFF.

The chain has TRBV28 and TRBJ1-1; D remains unclear. CDR1 is MDHEN and CDR2 is SYDVKM in the germline V gene. V lost 9 bases to trimming and J lost 0 bases, with 20 bases between them. The CDR3 length is 16 residues. CDR3: CASYSLRAAMNTEAFF. CDR3 DNA: TGTGCCAGTTATTCGCTGCGGGCAGCCATGAACACTGAAGCTTTCTTT.